This TCR beta chain emerged from a study of technical replicates of blood from a few donors. This clone appeared a single time. Repertoires were generated with immunoSEQ multiplex PCR, while TCRdb's copy carries only in-frame clones and drops some. The sample lists some 66,000 clones, 95% to 98% seen once, with over 0.15% in the top ten. V lost 5 bases and J 6 bases, leaving 20 bases between the germline ends. Germline V CDR1 and CDR2: MNHEY, SVGAGI. The CDR3 consists of 15 residues. The TCR comes from a human donor in good health. The material sequenced was T cells isolated from PBMCs. This chain uses TRBV6-5 with TRBJ2-7; a weak D match, TRBD2 (5 bases). The CDR3 nucleotides are TGTGCCAGCAGTCCCTTGACGGCCCAAACTAGCGAGCAGTACTTC. Translating it yields CASSPLTAQTSEQYF.